Included here is one T cell receptor (beta chain) sequence, with context. Its target antigen remains unknown. No per-base quality is available; no much larger clone lies one base away. The entry originates in a study of shared clonotypes between healthy human individuals (dated by TCRdb to the early 2020s). About the investigation overall: The cohort comprised a couple of women and a few men aged 18 to 49 years. Per donor, three plates each were used for CD4 naive and CD4 memory, two for CD8 naive, and one for CD8 memory. Blood TCR repertoires of a handful of healthy adults were deeply sequenced to estimate repertoire size and the extent of clonotype sharing between individuals. Libraries were prepared and TCR repertoires were sequenced by different laboratories using diverse techniques, in order to increase sequencing depth and limit assay-specific biases. Per donor, leukapheresis produced somewhere between about 0.9 and 10 billion PBMCs.

CD8 naive samples were obtained by positive selection for CCR7 among CD45RO-negative cells, yielding a CD45RA+CCR7+ population from which TemRA cells were excluded. Healthy HIV-negative adults with no recently reported acute infections or vaccinations were included as donors. All donors were Caucasian adults living in Nashville, Tennessee, USA. Blood was obtained by leukapheresis, after which PBMCs were separated by Ficoll-Histopaque density gradient centrifugation and cryopreserved in liquid nitrogen vapor phase. Purity and quantity of every magnetically sorted T cell population were checked by analytical flow cytometry. Genomic DNA was isolated from each sorted fraction and quantified by UV absorbance on a Nanodrop 2000c. For CDR1 and CDR2, the germline V gene (reference sequence) lists SEHNR and FQNEAQ. V sheds 6 bases and J sheds 6 bases, leaving 10 bases between their ends. Spanning cysteine to phenylalanine, the CDR3 consists of 12 amino acids. CDR3 DNA is the only sequence kept; it has 36 bases, read in frame from the first base.

TCR CDR3 regions were amplified from genomic DNA by multiplex PCR using the deep immunoSEQ assay. Extracted genomic DNA from each cell subset was distributed evenly across all wells of several immunoSEQ 96-well plates, and each plate was treated as a replicate. For sorted subsets, approximately 200 ng of genomic DNA, equivalent to around 30,000 T cell genomes, went into each replicate PCR. Purified libraries were quantified with a Qubit 3.0 fluorometer, sized on a Bioanalyzer 2100, and re-quantified with the KAPA Library Quantification kit. A separate single-read 150-cycle Illumina NextSeq 550 flow cell was used to sequence each immunoSEQ 96-well plate. Turning to the authors' computational methods: Because the immunoSEQ output included only junctional sequences and no quality scores, the filtering could not be the same as the filtering used for full-length reads. Sequences were annotated with PyIR, a Python wrapper for IgBLAST v1.9, and V/J genes and CDR3 were assigned using IMGT germline references. Reads were filtered out if the reads had weak V/J assignments (E-value above 1e-6), no CDR3, stop codons, out-of-frame junctions, or ambiguous translated residues. A V3J clonotype was defined by an identical inferred V gene, J gene, and CDR3 amino acid sequence. Percentage overlap between repertoires was computed as shared unique clonotypes divided by the size of the smaller repertoire. RTK rarefaction, the Chao1 estimator, and Recon v2.1 estimates of unobserved clonotypes were used to assess repertoire richness. OLGA was used to compute generation probabilities for all TCRbeta clonotypes that the gDNA method yielded from four donors. TCRdb holds this immuneACCESS table with in-frame rearrangements only. Some clones are missing; in checked studies, unresolved V genes explain under half, and the rest has no known cause. V and J calls and clone size come straight from that table; D and trimming were deduced from the DNA. The sample table contains 500,000 to 700,000 clones; only one count was recorded for roughly 95% of them. The ten largest clones add up to approximately 0.11% of the sample.

Broad study findings and their caveats: Because the study included only a small number of donors, the genetic and exposure-history diversity represented was limited. Naive subsets generally had larger estimated clonotype richness than memory subsets did. Incomplete sequencing was indicated by rarefaction of sorted-subset datasets, despite the large sequencing depth. Clonotypes shared by all four sorted-subset donors showed higher generation probabilities than non-shared clonotypes. Based on pairwise subsampling, the degree of clonotype sharing among donors was expected to be affected by sequencing depth. When several donors were compared, the shared fraction of clonotypes was approximately 5% for naive CD4, 3% to 4% for naive CD8, about 2.5% for memory CD4, and 0.3% to 0.5% for memory CD8. Sampling was limited to blood, and TCR repertoires in tissue likely differ from TCR repertoires in blood.

The rearranged chain carries TRBV7-9 and TRBJ2-3; the D gene cannot be named for sure. This sequence was found in a woman under 40 in good health. The sequenced sample consisted of naive CD8+ T cells sorted from blood. Sample cell subset or site, as interpreted from the label and publication: CD45RA+CCR7+. The DNA reads as follows: TGTGCCAGCAGGGGGTTTCTGGATACGCAGTATTTT. It codes for CASRGFLDTQYF.